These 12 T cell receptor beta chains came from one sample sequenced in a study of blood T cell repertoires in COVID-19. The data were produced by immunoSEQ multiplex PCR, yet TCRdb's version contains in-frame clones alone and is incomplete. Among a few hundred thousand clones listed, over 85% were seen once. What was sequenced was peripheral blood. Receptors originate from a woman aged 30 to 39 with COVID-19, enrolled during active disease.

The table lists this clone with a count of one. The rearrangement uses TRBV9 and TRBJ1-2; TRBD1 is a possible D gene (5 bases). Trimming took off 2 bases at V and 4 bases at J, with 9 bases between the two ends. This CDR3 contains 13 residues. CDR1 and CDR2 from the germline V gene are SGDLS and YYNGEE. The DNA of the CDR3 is TGTGCCAGCAGCGTCGGCCAGGGCTATGGCTACACCTTC. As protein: CASSVGQGYGYTF.

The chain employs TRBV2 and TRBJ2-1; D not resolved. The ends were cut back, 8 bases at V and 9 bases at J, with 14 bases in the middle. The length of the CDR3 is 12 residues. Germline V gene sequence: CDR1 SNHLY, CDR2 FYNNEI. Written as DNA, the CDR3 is TGTGCCAGCCGCGAAGGATATAGTGAGCAGTTCTTC. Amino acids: CASREGYSEQFF.

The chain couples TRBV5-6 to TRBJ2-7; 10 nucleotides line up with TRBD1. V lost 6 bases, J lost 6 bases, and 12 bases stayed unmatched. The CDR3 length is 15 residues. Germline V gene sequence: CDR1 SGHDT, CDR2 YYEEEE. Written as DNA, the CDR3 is TGTGCCAGCAACCAACCGGGACAGGGGTTCTCCGAGCAGTACTTC. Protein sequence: CASNQPGQGFSEQYF. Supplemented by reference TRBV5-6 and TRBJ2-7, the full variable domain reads DAGVTQSPTHLIKTRGQQVTLRCSPKSGHDTVSWYQQALGQGPQFIFQYYEEEERQRGNFPDRFSGHQFPNYSSELNVNALLLGDSALYLCASNQPGQGFSEQYFGPGTRLTVT.

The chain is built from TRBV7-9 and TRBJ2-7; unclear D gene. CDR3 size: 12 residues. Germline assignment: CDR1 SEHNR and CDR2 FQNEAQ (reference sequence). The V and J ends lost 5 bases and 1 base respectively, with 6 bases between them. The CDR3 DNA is TGTGCCAGCAGCCCCGGTTCCTACGAGCAGTACTTC. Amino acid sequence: CASSPGSYEQYF. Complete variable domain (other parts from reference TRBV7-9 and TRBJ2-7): DTGVSQNPRHKITKRGQNVTFRCDPISEHNRLYWYRQTLGQGPEFLTYFQNEAQLEKSRLLSDRFSAERPKGSFSTLEIQRTEQGDSAMYLCASSPGSYEQYFGPGTRLTVT.

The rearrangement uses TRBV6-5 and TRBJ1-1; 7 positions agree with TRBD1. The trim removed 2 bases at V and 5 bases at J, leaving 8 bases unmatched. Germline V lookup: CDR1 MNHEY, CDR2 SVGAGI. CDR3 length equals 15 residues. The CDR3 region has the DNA TGTGCCAGCAGTTACCCCCGACAGGGACAAACTGAAGCTTTCTTT. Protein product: CASSYPRQGQTEAFF.

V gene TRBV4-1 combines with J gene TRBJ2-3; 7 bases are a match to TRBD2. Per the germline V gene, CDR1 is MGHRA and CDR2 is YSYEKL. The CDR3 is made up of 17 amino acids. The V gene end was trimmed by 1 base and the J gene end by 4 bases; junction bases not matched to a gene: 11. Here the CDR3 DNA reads TGCGCCAGCAGCCAAGGCTCCCAGCGGGGTCGAGCAGATACGCAGTATTTT. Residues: CASSQGSQRGRADTQYF.

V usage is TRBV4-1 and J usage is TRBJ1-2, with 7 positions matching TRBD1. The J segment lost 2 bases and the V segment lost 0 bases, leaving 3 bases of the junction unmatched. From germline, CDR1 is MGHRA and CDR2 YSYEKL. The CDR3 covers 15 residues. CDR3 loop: CASSQDQGDNYGYTF. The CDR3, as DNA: TGCGCCAGCAGCCAAGATCAGGGGGACAACTATGGCTACACCTTC.

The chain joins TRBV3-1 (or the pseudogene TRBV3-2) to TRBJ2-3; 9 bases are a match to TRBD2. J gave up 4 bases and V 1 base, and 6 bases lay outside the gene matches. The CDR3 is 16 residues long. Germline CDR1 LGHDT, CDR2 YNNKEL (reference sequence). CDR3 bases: TGTGCCAGCAGCCAAGCGGCGGGGGGGTCTGCAGATACGCAGTATTTT. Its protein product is CASSQAAGGSADTQYF.

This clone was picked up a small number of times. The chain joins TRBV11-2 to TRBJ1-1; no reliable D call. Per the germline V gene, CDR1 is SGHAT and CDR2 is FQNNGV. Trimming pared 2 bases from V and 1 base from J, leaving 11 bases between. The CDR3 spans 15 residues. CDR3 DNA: TGTGCCAGCAGCTTATCCGGCGGGGAGAACACTGAAGCTTTCTTT. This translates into CASSLSGGENTEAFF. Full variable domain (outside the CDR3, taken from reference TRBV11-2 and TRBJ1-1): EAGVAQSPRYKIIEKRQSVAFWCNPISGHATLYWYQQILGQGPKLLIQFQNNGVVDDSQLPKDRFSAERLKGVDSTLKIQPAKLEDSAVYLCASSLSGGENTEAFFGQGTRLTVV.

Here the CDR3 DNA reads TGTGCCAGCAGCCACCGCGGACTAGCGGGGGAGGATACGCAGTATTTT. As protein: CASSHRGLAGEDTQYF. V gene TRBV14 combines with J gene TRBJ2-3; 13 bases are a match to TRBD2. Losses at the gene ends were 3 bases for V and 6 bases for J; bases not matched to a gene: 6. CDR3 length: 16 amino acids. Germline V gives CDR1 SGHDN, CDR2 FVKESK.

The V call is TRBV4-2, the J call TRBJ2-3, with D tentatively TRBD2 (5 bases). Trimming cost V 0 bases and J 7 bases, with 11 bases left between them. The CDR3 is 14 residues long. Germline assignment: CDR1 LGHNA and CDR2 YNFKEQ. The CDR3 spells CASSQDEGYNTQYF. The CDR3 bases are TGTGCCAGCAGCCAAGATGAGGGTTACAATACGCAGTATTTT.

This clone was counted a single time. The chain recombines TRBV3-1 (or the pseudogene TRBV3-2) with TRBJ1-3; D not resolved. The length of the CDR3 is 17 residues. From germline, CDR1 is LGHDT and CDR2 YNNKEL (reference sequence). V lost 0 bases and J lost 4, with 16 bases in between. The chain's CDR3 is CASSQEPGRVGGNTIYF. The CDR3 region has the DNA TGTGCCAGCAGCCAAGAACCCGGGAGGGTCGGGGGAAACACCATATATTTT.